This TCR beta chain was documented in a study of blood T cells in healthy people across ages. Overall study results and limits: Among T cells, TCR beta diversity per million cells dropped roughly linearly as age rose. Long-lived donors had more naive CD4+ cells and higher diversity than aged donors.

In this sample, this clonotype turned up a few times. Antigen specificity is unknown. Using a J-beta primer mix together with a sample-barcoded 5' primer, a second PCR was run for roughly 6 to 12 cycles. A tag from a template-switch adaptor with 12 random nucleotides marked each cDNA molecule. Via MiXCR, TCRdb re-called the 5' RACE reads, giving one row per CDR3 protein. This sample carries approximately 800,000 distinct CDR3 sequences, 35% to 40% of them seen once, and the ten largest clones take 10% to 15%. The CDR3 contains 15 residues. The ends were cut back, 3 bases at V and 0 bases at J, with 11 bases in the middle.

V is TRBV12-3 or TRBV12-4 and J is TRBJ1-2, with a weak D call TRBD1 (5 bases). This TCR was recovered from a man between 18 and 35 years old in good health. Sequenced input: blood. CDR3 nucleotide sequence: TGTGCCAGCAGTTTGGACCGGGGGACTAACTATGGCTACACCTTC. As protein: CASSLDRGTNYGYTF.